This paragraph reports one T cell receptor beta chain. Its specificity is not known. The data derive from a study of T cells in narcolepsy. Study-wide findings and caveats: Healthy controls reportedly lacked the autoreactive clonotypes serially found in patients' blood. Some memory CD4+ repertoires had no autoreactive clone sequences.

V lost 10 bases, J lost 5 bases, and 20 bases lay in between. The CDR3 contains 14 residues. From germline, CDR1 is SGHAT and CDR2 FQNNGV. Profiling relied on immunoSEQ multiplex PCR, and the TCRdb table lists in-frame clones only, not all of them. The sample yields some 25,000 clones, approximately 85% seen once. The TCR was taken from a human donor with narcolepsy. The chain has TRBV11-2 and TRBJ1-2; D call uncertain. The sample taken for sequencing was CD45RA- memory CD4+ T cells from PBMCs. The CDR3 DNA reads as TGTGCCACCGCGCCCGGTTTCGACTATTATGGCTACACCTTC. This gives the protein CATAPGFDYYGYTF.